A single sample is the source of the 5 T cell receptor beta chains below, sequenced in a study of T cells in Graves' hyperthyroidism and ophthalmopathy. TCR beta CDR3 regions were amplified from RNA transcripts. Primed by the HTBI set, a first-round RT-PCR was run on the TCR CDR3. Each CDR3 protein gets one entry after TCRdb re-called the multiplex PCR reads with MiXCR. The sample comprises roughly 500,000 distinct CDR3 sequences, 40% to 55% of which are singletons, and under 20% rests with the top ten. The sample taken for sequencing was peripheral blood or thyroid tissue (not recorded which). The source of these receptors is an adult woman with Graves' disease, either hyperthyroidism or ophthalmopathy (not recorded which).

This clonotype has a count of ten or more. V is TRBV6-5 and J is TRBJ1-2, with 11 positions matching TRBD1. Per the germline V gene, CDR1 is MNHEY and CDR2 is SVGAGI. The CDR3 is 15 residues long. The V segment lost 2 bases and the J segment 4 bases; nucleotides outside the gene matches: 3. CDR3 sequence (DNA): TGTGCCAGCAGTTACGGACAGGGGGCTGTCTATGGCTACACCTTC. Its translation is CASSYGQGAVYGYTF.

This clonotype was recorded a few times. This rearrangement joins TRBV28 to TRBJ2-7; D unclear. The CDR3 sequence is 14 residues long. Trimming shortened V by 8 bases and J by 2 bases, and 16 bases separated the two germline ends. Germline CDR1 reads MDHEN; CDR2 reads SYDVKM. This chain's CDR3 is CASSLGQAAYEQYF. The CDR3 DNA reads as TGTGCCAGCTCCCTTGGGCAGGCAGCCTACGAGCAGTACTTC.

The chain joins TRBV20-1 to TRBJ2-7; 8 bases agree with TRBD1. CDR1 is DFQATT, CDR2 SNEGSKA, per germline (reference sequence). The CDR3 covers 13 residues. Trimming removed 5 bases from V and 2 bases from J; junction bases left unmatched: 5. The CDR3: CSAYQGAAYEQYF. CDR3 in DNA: TGCAGTGCTTATCAGGGGGCAGCCTACGAGCAGTACTTC.

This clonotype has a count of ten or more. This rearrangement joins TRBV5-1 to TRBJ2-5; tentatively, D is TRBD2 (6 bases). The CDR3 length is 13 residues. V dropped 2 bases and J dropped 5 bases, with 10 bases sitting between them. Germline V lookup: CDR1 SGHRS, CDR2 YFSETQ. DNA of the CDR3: TGCGCCAGCAGCTTTGCGGGAAGGGAGACCCAGTACTTC. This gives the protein CASSFAGRETQYF.

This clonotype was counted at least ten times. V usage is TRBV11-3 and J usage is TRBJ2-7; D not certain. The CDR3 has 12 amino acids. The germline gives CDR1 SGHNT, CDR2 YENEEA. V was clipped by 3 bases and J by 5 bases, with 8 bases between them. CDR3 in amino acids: CASSLTLHEQYF. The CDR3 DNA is TGTGCCAGCAGCTTGACCCTCCACGAGCAGTACTTC.